This T cell receptor (beta chain) was identified in a study of blood T cell repertoires in COVID-19. Study-wide context: Samples of COVID-19 (acute and convalescent) were obtained from the United States, Italy and Spain. PBMCs, B-cell-depleted T cells, or T cells provided the cDNA or gDNA that made up the material.

The CDR3 consists of 14 residues. The germline V gene encodes CDR1 SGHNT and CDR2 YYREEE (reference sequence). V lost 3 bases to trimming and J lost 8 bases; unmatched junction nucleotides: 6. As originally analysed: Nucleated cell number was recorded as an estimate derived from reference gene primer amplification. TCRdb's copy holds only in-frame clones and misses some; the assay was immunoSEQ multiplex PCR. D and trimming were read from the DNA, whereas the V and J calls and clone size are those reported in that table. This table has some 250,000 clones, about 83% appearing once. The origin of this receptor is a man aged 25-45 years who had recovered from COVID-19. The chain employs TRBV5-4 and TRBJ2-1, with 9 nucleotides matching TRBD1. The material sequenced was peripheral blood. The CDR3 here is CASSSGDRVHEQFF. The CDR3 DNA is TGTGCCAGCAGCTCGGGGGACAGGGTACATGAGCAGTTCTTC.